The T cell receptor beta chain described here comes from a study of T cell responses to AZD1222 COVID-19 vaccine (dated by TCRdb to 2020 to 2022). For the wider study: AZD1222 recipients with second doses at about 4 weeks or about 12 weeks were pooled, because spike-specific TCR depth and breadth did not differ between schedules. A total of 233 trial participants underwent TCR sequencing, of whom more than 200 had received two doses of AZD1222 and some 25 had received two doses of the MenACWY control vaccine. Trial participants were enrolled by age into subgroups of 18-55, 56-69 and 70-plus years, and 148, 28 and 57 TCR-sequenced participants, respectively, were included in these subgroups. Study-wide findings and limitations: No day 14 peak-response samples were available, so repertoires were characterized only after the peak T cell response. Conclusions about previously exposed vaccinees were limited because only a handful of AZD1222 recipients were SARS-CoV-2 seropositive at baseline. Reportedly, almost half of the unique spike-specific TCRs recognized epitopes lying outside the regions that are mutated in the B.1.351 and B.1.1.7 variants. The vaccine-associated CD4 TCRs covered the entire spike protein, and the dominant responses fell in regions 160-218 and 743-854. After two AZD1222 doses, both the breadth and the depth of spike-specific TCRs were significantly higher than at day 0 and than in MenACWY recipients. In the small 56-69-year group, the increase in depth fell short of significance, most likely because of low power. Most participants were white British and females outnumbered males, and the authors suggested that clonal diversity may have been underestimated.

This specimen's time point label, per the study, means: baseline before first vaccination. Vaccinee samples were obtained from the UK trials COV001 and COV002, which included a single-blind randomized controlled phase 2/3 trial of AZD1222 (ChAdOx1 nCoV-19) in healthy adults. For TCRbeta chain sequencing, PBMC samples were collected from trial participants at day 0 and at day 28 after the second dose. The CDR3 regions of human TCRbeta chains were analyzed by immunosequencing. The authors' analysis ran thus. Repertoire TCRs were matched against a reference library of SARS-CoV-2-specific TCRs generated with the MIRA antigen-specificity platform. Breadth was defined as the fraction of unique TCRs that were SARS-CoV-2-associated, and depth was defined as the fraction of total T cells that were SARS-CoV-2-associated. Using the MIRA data, every spike-specific TCR was mapped to the spike region that the TCR reacted to and assigned to either a CD4 or a CD8 class. Log10-transformed breadth and depth values were compared by one-way ANOVA with Sidak's multiple comparisons tests. Entries here come from immuneACCESS through TCRdb and include only in-frame sequences with V and J called. Some clones fail to appear in such tables; in the studies checked, an unresolved V gene covers under half of the shortfall, and the cause of the remainder is unknown. The DNA gave D and trimming, while V, J and clone size come from that table. The sample profile shows 100,000 to 150,000 clones; 90% to 95% of them were found once. The top ten hold 1.5% to 2% of the sample.

As regards this clone: What this receptor recognizes is not known. There are no base qualities to consult, and no much larger clone falls within one base.

CDR1 and CDR2 are read off the germline V gene (reference sequence) as SEHNR and FQNEAQ. The CDR3 covers 15 residues, taking in both the cysteine and the phenylalanine. The entry retains the CDR3 DNA only, 45 bases that are in frame from base 1. Trimming costs V 4 bases and J 6 bases, and their ends lie 16 bases apart. This chain joins TRBV7-9 to TRBJ1-3; TRBD1 is possibly the D segment (5 matching bases). The sequence came from an adult in good health. The source material was peripheral blood, sampled on day 0 of AZD1222 vaccination. The DNA sequence reads TGTGCCAGCAGCTCCTTTAAAGGGGCGGCAAACACCATATATTTT. It translates to CASSSFKGAANTIYF.